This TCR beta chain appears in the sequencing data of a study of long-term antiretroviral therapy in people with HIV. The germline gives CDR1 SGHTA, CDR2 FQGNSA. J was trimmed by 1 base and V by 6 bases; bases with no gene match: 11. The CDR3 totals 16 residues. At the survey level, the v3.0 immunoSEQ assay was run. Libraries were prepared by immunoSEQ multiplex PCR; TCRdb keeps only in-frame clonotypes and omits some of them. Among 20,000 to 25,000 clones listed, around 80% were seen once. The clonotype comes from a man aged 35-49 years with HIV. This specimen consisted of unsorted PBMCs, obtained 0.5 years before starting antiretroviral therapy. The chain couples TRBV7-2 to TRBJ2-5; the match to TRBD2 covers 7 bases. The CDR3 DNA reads TGTGCCAGCAGTCCCGGGTGGCGGGGGATCCAAGAGACCCAGTACTTC. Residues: CASSPGWRGIQETQYF.